This T cell receptor beta chain emerged from a study of response to subunit inactivated influenza vaccine. Study results and caveats: There was a suggestion from the authors that each seasonal influenza vaccination recruits few new T cells.

TCRdb passed the RT-PCR reads through MiXCR, listing each CDR3 protein once. The repertoire holds roughly 650,000 distinct CDR3 sequences, with 14% as singletons. This clonotype was seen a handful of times. Its antigen is not known. This CDR3 region has 15 residues. Germline V gives CDR1 LGHDT, CDR2 YNNKEL (reference sequence). V was clipped by 1 base and J by 4 bases; unmatched bases: 4. This chain uses TRBV3-1 with TRBJ1-3; TRBD1 matches at 7 bases. This sample comprised PBMCs from blood, obtained around two weeks before vaccination. The receptor comes from a man between 45 and 60 years old who received an inactivated influenza vaccine. CDR3 DNA sequence: TGTGCCAGCAGCCAAGGGACAGGAGGAGGAAACACCATATATTTT. Encoded protein: CASSQGTGGGNTIYF.